The next 20 T cell receptor beta chains were all read from a single sample in a study of blood T cell repertoires in COVID-19 (dated by TCRdb to between 2020 and 2021). The library was produced with the immunoSEQ multiplex PCR assay. The table was pulled from immuneACCESS by TCRdb, which kept in-frame rearrangements only. Such tables lose some clones; where checked, under half of the loss comes from unresolved V genes, and the rest has no known cause. For this sample there are about 180,000 clones; roughly 82% appear just once. The ten largest clones represent 7.5% to 10% of the sample. The sequencing input was PBMCs or T cells enriched from blood (not recorded which). These receptors all stem from a woman aged 25 to 39 who had recovered from COVID-19.

This chain uses TRBV24-1 with TRBJ2-5; 13 bases are shared with TRBD2. Germline V CDR1 and CDR2: KGHDR, SFDVKD. The CDR3 contains 18 residues. V was pared by 4 bases and J by 5 bases, with 12 bases of the junction left unmatched. In DNA form, the CDR3 reads TGTGCCACCAGTGAGTCGACTAGCGGGAGGCCGGGGCGGGAGACCCAGTACTTC. Encoded protein: CATSESTSGRPGRETQYF.

The chain recombines TRBV28 with TRBJ1-2; 8 bases align to TRBD1. Germline V gives CDR1 MDHEN, CDR2 SYDVKM. The ends lost 4 bases at V and 3 bases at J; junction bases unmatched: 10. CDR3 length: 16 residues. The CDR3 spells CASSSAGGGFDYGYTF. In DNA, the CDR3 is TGTGCCAGCAGTTCTGCAGGGGGCGGATTTGACTATGGCTACACCTTC.

The chain recombines TRBV5-1 with TRBJ2-2; D not certain. The V gene lost 4 bases and the J gene lost 3 bases, with 13 bases spanning the gap. The germline V gene encodes CDR1 SGHRS and CDR2 YFSETQ. This CDR3 is built from 15 residues. CDR3 sequence: CASSPNRIYTGELFF. In DNA, the CDR3 is TGCGCCAGCAGCCCGAACAGAATCTACACCGGGGAGCTGTTTTTT.

This clone was found a few times. The chain uses TRBV5-4 and TRBJ2-5, with 13 bases aligning to TRBD2. The V gene's germline CDR1 is SGHNT and CDR2 YYREEE (reference sequence). CDR3 length equals 15 residues. Losses at the gene ends were 4 bases for V and 4 bases for J; bases not matched to a gene: 4. Here the CDR3 reads CASSRTSGRGETQYF. CDR3 coding DNA: TGTGCCAGCAGCCGGACTAGCGGGAGAGGAGAGACCCAGTACTTC.

J is TRBJ1-4 and V is TRBV24-1; 7 nucleotides agree with TRBD1. The CDR3 length is 13 residues. V shed 4 bases and J 8 bases; nucleotides not matched to a gene: 3. Germline loops: CDR1 KGHDR, CDR2 SFDVKD. This CDR3 reads CATSDAGGEKLFF. In nucleotides, the CDR3 is TGTGCCACCAGTGACGCAGGGGGGGAAAAACTGTTTTTT.

This chain joins TRBV7-2 and TRBJ2-7; D perhaps matches TRBD1 (6 bases). Trimming took off 2 bases at V and 11 bases at J, with 16 bases between the two ends. Looked up from germline, CDR1 is SGHTA and CDR2 is FQGNSA. This CDR3 is built from 13 residues. CDR3 DNA sequence: TGTGCCAGCAGCTTAACACAGGGTAGGGGAAAGTACTTC. It is translated as CASSLTQGRGKYF.

V usage is TRBV19 and J usage is TRBJ1-1, with D possibly being TRBD1 (5 bases). The CDR3 is made up of 13 amino acids. Trimming left V 4 bases short and J 2 bases short, with 8 bases between. Germline CDR1 and CDR2: LNHDA and SQIVND (reference sequence). CDR3 amino acids: CASSTQGNTEAFF. CDR3 nucleotides: TGTGCCAGTAGTACTCAGGGTAACACTGAAGCTTTCTTT.

In nucleotides, the CDR3 is TGTGCCAGCAGTGAAGCTAGCGGGAGGGCGACGGGGCGGACCCAGTACTTC. Its translation is CASSEASGRATGRTQYF. The J gene is TRBJ2-5, the V gene TRBV2, with 11 bases matching TRBD2. V lost 0 bases, J lost 7 bases, and 10 bases stayed unmatched. This CDR3 is 17 amino acids long. Germline CDR1 and CDR2: SNHLY and FYNNEI.

There are a few counts of this clone. The chain has TRBV6-5 and TRBJ2-2; 9 nucleotides line up with TRBD1. Germline CDR1 MNHEY, CDR2 SVGAGI. The CDR3 is 16 residues long. J lost 7 bases, V lost 4 bases, and 10 bases had no gene match. The CDR3 loop reads CASSFSGQGSGGELFF. CDR3 bases: TGTGCCAGCAGTTTTTCGGGACAGGGTTCGGGCGGGGAGCTGTTTTTT.

The chain has TRBV28 and TRBJ2-2; D call uncertain. The ends were cut back, 2 bases at V and 6 bases at J, with 10 bases in the middle. The V gene's germline CDR1 is MDHEN and CDR2 SYDVKM. The CDR3 is made up of 14 amino acids. In DNA form, the CDR3 reads TGTGCCAGCAGTTTAGGCGGCGCACCCGGGGAGCTGTTTTTT. Its translation: CASSLGGAPGELFF.

This sequence joins TRBV4-2 and TRBJ2-3, with D perhaps TRBD2 (5 bases). Germline assignment: CDR1 LGHNA and CDR2 YNFKEQ. V was shortened by 1 base and J by 1 base, with 9 bases between the two germline ends. CDR3 length: 15 amino acids. The CDR3 DNA follows: TGTGCCAGCAGCCAAGCTTTGCGGGGCACAGATACGCAGTATTTT. Translation: CASSQALRGTDTQYF.

The chain joins TRBV5-1 to TRBJ2-1; no definite D call. The germline V gene encodes CDR1 SGHRS and CDR2 YFSETQ. V dropped 0 bases and J dropped 14 bases, with 15 bases sitting between them. This CDR3 contains 13 residues. CDR3 sequence reads: CASSLDPPKPEFF. CDR3 nucleotides: TGCGCCAGCAGCTTGGACCCTCCCAAACCAGAGTTCTTC.

The chain is built from TRBV5-1 and TRBJ2-1; D call uncertain. There are 14 residues in the CDR3. The germline gives CDR1 SGHRS, CDR2 YFSETQ. V was shortened by 4 bases and J by 6 bases, with 14 bases between the two germline ends. The CDR3 here is CASSPEASLNEQFF. Written as DNA, the CDR3 is TGCGCCAGCAGCCCTGAGGCTAGTCTCAATGAGCAGTTCTTC.

V usage is TRBV27 and J usage is TRBJ2-7; 12 nucleotides match TRBD2. CDR3 length equals 17 residues. V gave up 2 bases and J gave up 3 bases; unmatched junction bases: 8. Germline CDR1 MNHEY, CDR2 SMNVEV (reference sequence). Here the CDR3 reads CASSLTESTSGSYEQYF. The CDR3 region has the DNA TGTGCCAGCAGTTTAACGGAATCGACTAGCGGGAGCTACGAGCAGTACTTC.

V usage is TRBV28 and J usage is TRBJ2-1, with TRBD2 matching over 11 bases. There are 15 residues in the CDR3. V gave up 4 bases and J gave up 6 bases; unmatched junction bases: 5. Germline V lookup: CDR1 MDHEN, CDR2 SYDVKM. CDR3 sequence: CASSWLAGGPNEQFF. DNA of the CDR3: TGTGCCAGCAGTTGGTTAGCGGGAGGGCCCAATGAGCAGTTCTTC.

The rearrangement uses TRBV27 and TRBJ1-1; 11 bases match TRBD1. The CDR3 extends over 16 amino acids. Per the germline V gene, CDR1 is MNHEY and CDR2 is SMNVEV (reference sequence). The V and J ends lost 2 bases and 4 bases, in that order; junction bases with no gene match: 6. The chain's CDR3 is CASSLLGQGAVTEAFF. CDR3 sequence (DNA): TGTGCCAGCAGTTTACTCGGACAGGGGGCGGTCACTGAAGCTTTCTTT.

The genes are TRBV19 and TRBJ1-3; D unclear. The CDR3 consists of 15 residues. V was pared by 7 bases and J by 4 bases, with 17 bases between. Germline lookup yields CDR1 LNHDA and CDR2 SQIVND (reference sequence). DNA for the CDR3: TGTGCCAGTACCCTGGGTGGCCGGAGGGGAAACACCATATATTTT. This codes for CASTLGGRRGNTIYF.

This clone occurred many times. CDR3 nucleotide sequence: TGTGCCAGCAGCGTAGCTAGCGGGACCCACGAGCAGTACTTC. Its protein is CASSVASGTHEQYF. This chain connects TRBV9 to TRBJ2-7, with 9 bases matching TRBD2. The germline V gene has CDR1 SGDLS and CDR2 YYNGEE. This CDR3 comprises 14 residues. J gave up 5 bases and V 0 bases, and 3 bases lay outside the gene matches.

The chain carries TRBV25-1 and TRBJ1-4; possibly TRBD1 for D (6 bases). The CDR3 contains 14 residues. The V gene's germline CDR1 is MGHDK and CDR2 SYGVNS. The V gene lost 2 bases and the J gene lost 6 bases, with 10 bases spanning the gap. The CDR3 sequence: CASSEQGKDEKLFF. The CDR3 region has the DNA TGTGCCAGCAGTGAACAGGGGAAGGATGAAAAACTGTTTTTT. The full variable domain, with the rest looked up from reference TRBV25-1 and TRBJ1-4, is EADIYQTPRYLVIGTGKKITLECSQTMGHDKMYWYQQDPGMELHLIHYSYGVNSTEKGDLSSESTVSRIRTEHFPLTLESARPSHTSQYLCASSEQGKDEKLFFGSGTQLSVL.

This chain links TRBV5-4 with TRBJ2-5, with TRBD2 matching over 13 bases. The germline V gene has CDR1 SGHNT and CDR2 YYREEE (reference sequence). V lost 3 bases, J lost 5 bases, and 10 bases stayed unmatched. The CDR3 consists of 17 residues. DNA for the CDR3: TGTGCCAGCAGCTCCTCAACTAGCGGGAGGGTTCGGGAGACCCAGTACTTC. This encodes CASSSSTSGRVRETQYF.